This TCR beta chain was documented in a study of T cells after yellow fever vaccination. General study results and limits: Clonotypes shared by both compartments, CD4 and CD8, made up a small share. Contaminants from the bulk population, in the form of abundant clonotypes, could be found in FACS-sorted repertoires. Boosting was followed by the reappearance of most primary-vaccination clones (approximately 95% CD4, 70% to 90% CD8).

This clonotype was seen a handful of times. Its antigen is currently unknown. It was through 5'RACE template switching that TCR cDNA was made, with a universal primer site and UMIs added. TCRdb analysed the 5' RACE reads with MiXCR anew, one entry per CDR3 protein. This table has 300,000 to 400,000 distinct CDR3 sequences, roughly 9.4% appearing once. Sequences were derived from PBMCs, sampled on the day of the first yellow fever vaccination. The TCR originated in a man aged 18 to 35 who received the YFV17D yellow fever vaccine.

CDR3: CASRPGESGANVLTF. The CDR3 DNA reads as TGTGCCAGCAGACCCGGAGAGTCTGGGGCCAACGTCCTGACTTTC. This chain links TRBV6-1 with TRBJ2-6; D not certain. Germline CDR1 MNHNS, CDR2 SASEGT. V dropped 6 bases and J dropped 1 base, with 10 bases sitting between them. This CDR3 contains 15 residues.